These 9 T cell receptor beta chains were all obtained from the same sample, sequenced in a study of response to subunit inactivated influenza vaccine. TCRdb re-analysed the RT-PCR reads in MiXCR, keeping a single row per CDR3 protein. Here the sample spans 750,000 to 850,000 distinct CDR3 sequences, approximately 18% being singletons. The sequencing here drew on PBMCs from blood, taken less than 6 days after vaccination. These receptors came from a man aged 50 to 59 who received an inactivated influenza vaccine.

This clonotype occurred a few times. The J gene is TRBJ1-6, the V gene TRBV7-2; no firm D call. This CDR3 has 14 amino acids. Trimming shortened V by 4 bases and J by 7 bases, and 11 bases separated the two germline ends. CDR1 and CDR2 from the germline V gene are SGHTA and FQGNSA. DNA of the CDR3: TGTGCCAGCAGCTACCAAATGGGGAATTCACCCCTCCACTTT. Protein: CASSYQMGNSPLHF.

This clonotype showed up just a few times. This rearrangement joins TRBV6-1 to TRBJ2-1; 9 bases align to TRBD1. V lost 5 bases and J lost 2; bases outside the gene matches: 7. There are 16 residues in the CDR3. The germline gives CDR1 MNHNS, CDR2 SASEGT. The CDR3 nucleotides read TGTGCCAGCAGTCTCCGGACAGGGGCTCCCTACAATGAGCAGTTCTTC. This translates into CASSLRTGAPYNEQFF.

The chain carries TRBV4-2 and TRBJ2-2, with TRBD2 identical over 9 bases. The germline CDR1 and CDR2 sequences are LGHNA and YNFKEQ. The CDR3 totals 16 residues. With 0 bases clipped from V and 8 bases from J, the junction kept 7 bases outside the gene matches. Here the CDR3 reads CASSQDRASGTGELFF. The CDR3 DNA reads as TGTGCCAGCAGCCAAGATCGGGCTAGCGGGACAGGGGAGCTGTTTTTT.

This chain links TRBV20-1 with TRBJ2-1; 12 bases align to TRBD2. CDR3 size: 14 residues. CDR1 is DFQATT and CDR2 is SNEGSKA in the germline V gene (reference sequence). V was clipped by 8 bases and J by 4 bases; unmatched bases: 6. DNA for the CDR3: TGCAGTACTTGGACTAGCGGGACATACAATGAGCAGTTCTTC. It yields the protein CSTWTSGTYNEQFF.

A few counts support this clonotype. DNA for the CDR3: TGTGCCAGCAGTTTAGCAAAATCTAGGGGGGGCACTGAAGCTTTCTTT. This gives the protein CASSLAKSRGGTEAFF. V usage is TRBV12-3 or TRBV12-4 and J usage is TRBJ1-1, with D possibly matching TRBD1 (6 bases). CDR3 length: 16 residues. Trimming stripped 0 bases from V and 4 bases from J, with 15 bases between.

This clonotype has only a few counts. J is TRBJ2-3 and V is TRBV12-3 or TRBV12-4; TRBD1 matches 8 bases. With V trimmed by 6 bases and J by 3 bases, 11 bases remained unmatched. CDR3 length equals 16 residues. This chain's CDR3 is CASRPTTGVRTDTQYF. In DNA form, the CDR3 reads TGTGCCAGCAGGCCCACGACAGGGGTGAGAACAGATACGCAGTATTTT.

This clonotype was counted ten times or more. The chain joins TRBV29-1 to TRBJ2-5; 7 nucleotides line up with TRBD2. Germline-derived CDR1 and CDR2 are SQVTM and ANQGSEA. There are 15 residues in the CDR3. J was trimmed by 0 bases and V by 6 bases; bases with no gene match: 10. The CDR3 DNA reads TGCAGCGTGGGGAATAGCGGGTCGTACCAAGAGACCCAGTACTTC. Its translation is CSVGNSGSYQETQYF.

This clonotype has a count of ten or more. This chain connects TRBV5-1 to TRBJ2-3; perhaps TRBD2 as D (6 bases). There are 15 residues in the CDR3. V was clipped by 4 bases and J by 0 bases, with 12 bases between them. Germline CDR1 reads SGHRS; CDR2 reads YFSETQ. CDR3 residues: CASSPDGLSTDTQYF. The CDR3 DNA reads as TGCGCCAGCAGCCCGGACGGACTAAGCACAGATACGCAGTATTTT.

The chain's CDR3 is CASSRGTVTEKLFF. CDR3 DNA: TGTGCCAGCAGCCGAGGGACAGTCACTGAAAAACTGTTTTTT. This chain links TRBV7-2 with TRBJ1-4, with TRBD1 matching 7 bases. CDR1 is SGHTA, CDR2 FQGNSA, per germline. The V gene end was trimmed by 5 bases and the J gene end by 7 bases; junction bases not matched to a gene: 7. CDR3 length equals 14 residues.